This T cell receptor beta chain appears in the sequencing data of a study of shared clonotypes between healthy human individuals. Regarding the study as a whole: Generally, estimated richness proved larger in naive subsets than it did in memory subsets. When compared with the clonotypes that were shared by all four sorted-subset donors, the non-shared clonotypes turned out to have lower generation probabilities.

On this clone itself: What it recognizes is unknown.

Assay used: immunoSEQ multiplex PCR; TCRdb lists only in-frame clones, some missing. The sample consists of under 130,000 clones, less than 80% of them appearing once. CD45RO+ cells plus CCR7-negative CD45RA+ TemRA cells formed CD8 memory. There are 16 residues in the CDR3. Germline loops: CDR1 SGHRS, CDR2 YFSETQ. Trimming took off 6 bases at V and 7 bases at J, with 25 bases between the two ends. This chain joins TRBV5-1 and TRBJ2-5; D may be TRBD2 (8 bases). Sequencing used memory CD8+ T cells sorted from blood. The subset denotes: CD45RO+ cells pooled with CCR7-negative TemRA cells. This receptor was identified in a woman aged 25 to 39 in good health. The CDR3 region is CASTLGRGRDGVTQYF. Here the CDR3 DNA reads TGCGCCAGCACACTCGGGAGGGGGCGAGATGGGGTGACCCAGTACTTC.